These T cell receptor beta chains were read from a single sample in a study of T-cell reconstitution after alpha-beta-depleted transplantation in children. Each CDR3 protein is one row after TCRdb ran MiXCR on the PCR reads. In the table there are hundreds of thousands of distinct CDR3 sequences, 12% of which are singletons. Here the sequenced sample was PBMCs from the stem cell graft donor, taken from the stem cell graft. The source is a human donor who donated a stem cell graft to a child with acute lymphoblastic leukemia. CDR3s include the opening cysteine and the closing phenylalanine or tryptophan. The D gene is left open where the match is weak. Not all rows give a size; the values are once, few, many and, for expanded clones, a class.

j_call | v_call | d_call | clone_size | cdr3_nt | cdr3_aa
TRBJ1-4 | TRBV20-1 | TRBD1 | many | TGCAGTGCTAGGGGACAGGGGCCTGAAAAACTGTTTTTT | CSARGQGPEKLFF
TRBJ2-1 | TRBV15 | TRBD2 | many | TGTGCCACCACCCTAGCAGGGACTAGCGGGAGATCGGGATCCTACAATGAGCAGTTCTTC | CATTLAGTSGRSGSYNEQFF
TRBJ1-5 | TRBV7-9 | . | many | TGTGCCAGCAGCTTAGTGGGGAATGGCAATCAGCCCCAGCATTTT | CASSLVGNGNQPQHF
TRBJ2-7 | TRBV12-3/TRBV12-4 | . | many | TGTGCCAGCAGTCCCCGAGGGGACTCCGAGCAGTACTTC | CASSPRGDSEQYF
TRBJ2-1 | TRBV6-1 | TRBD1 | many | TGTGCCAGCAGTGATAGACAGGGCCCCTACAATGAGCAGTTCTTC | CASSDRQGPYNEQFF
TRBJ1-2 | TRBV12-3/TRBV12-4 | TRBD1 | many | TGTGCCAGCAGGTCGGGACAGTCTGGCTACACCTTC | CASRSGQSGYTF
TRBJ2-7 | TRBV28 | TRBD1 | many | TGTGCCAGCAAATCACAGGGGGAGGTATACGAGCAGTACTTC | CASKSQGEVYEQYF
TRBJ2-1 | TRBV20-1 | . | few | TGCAGTGCTAGAGCTCAGGGCGGCTCCTACAATGAGCAGTTCTTC | CSARAQGGSYNEQFF
TRBJ2-1 | TRBV12-3/TRBV12-4 | . | many | TGTGCCAGCAGGGGGGGAGGACCCTCCCCCTACAATGAGCAGTTCTTC | CASRGGGPSPYNEQFF
TRBJ1-1 | TRBV12-3/TRBV12-4 | . | many | TGTGCCAGCAGTTTAGGGGCGACGAACACTGAAGCTTTCTTT | CASSLGATNTEAFF
TRBJ1-2 | TRBV12-3/TRBV12-4 | . | . | TGTGCCAGCAGTTCGGTCCCGGGAGGGTTTAGTGATGGCTACACCTTC | CASSSVPGGFSDGYTF
TRBJ2-5 | TRBV20-1 | . | many | TGCAGTGGTGTGACCGGGGTTGTTCGGGAGACCCAGTACTTC | CSGVTGVVRETQYF
TRBJ2-7 | TRBV7-8 | . | many | TGTGCCAGCAGCTTAAAGGACAGCCGTTCCTACGAGCAGTACTTC | CASSLKDSRSYEQYF
TRBJ2-5 | TRBV7-9 | TRBD1 | . | TGTGCCAGCAGCTCTATACGGGACAGGCCGTTACAAGAGACCCAGTACTTC | CASSSIRDRPLQETQYF
TRBJ2-7 | TRBV18 | . | few | TGTGCCAGCTCACCACCGAGCGGTGAGAGGGAGCAGTACTTC | CASSPPSGEREQYF
TRBJ1-6 | TRBV12-3/TRBV12-4 | . | many | TGTGCCAGCAGTCCCCCGGCAGGCCTAAATTCACCCCTCCACTTT | CASSPPAGLNSPLHF
TRBJ2-3 | TRBV12-3/TRBV12-4 | TRBD2 | many | TGTGCCAGCAGTTGGGCGGGAGAGAGCGCAGATACGCAGTATTTT | CASSWAGESADTQYF
TRBJ1-2 | TRBV7-9 | TRBD1 | few | TGTGCCAGCAGCTTATCCAGGACAGGGGGCGGCTATGGCTACACCTTC | CASSLSRTGGGYGYTF
TRBJ2-7 | TRBV7-2 | . | few | TGTGCCAGCAGCTCGGTCAGCCGAGCCTACGAGCAGTACTTC | CASSSVSRAYEQYF
TRBJ2-1 | TRBV28 | TRBD1 | . | TGTGCCAGCACCCGACAGGGGCCATACAATGAGCAGTTCTTC | CASTRQGPYNEQFF
TRBJ1-6 | TRBV6-1 | . | many | TGTGCCAGCACCCCCGGGGCTTCGTATAATTCACCCCTCCACTTT | CASTPGASYNSPLHF
TRBJ2-7 | TRBV6-2/TRBV6-3 | . | many | TGTGCCAGCAGTTCTCCCAGCGGACCCAGCCCCTACGAGCAGTACTTC | CASSSPSGPSPYEQYF
TRBJ2-6 | TRBV4-3 | . | many | TGCGCCAGCAGCCAAGATGGGGCAGGGTTTGATTCTGGGGCCAACGTCCTGACTTTC | CASSQDGAGFDSGANVLTF
TRBJ1-5 | TRBV9 | . | many | TGTGCCAGCAGCGTAGAGGCGGCAGATCAGCCCCAGCATTTT | CASSVEAADQPQHF
TRBJ2-4 | TRBV27 | . | many | TGTGCCAGCAGTTCCGGGACGTCGAAAAACATTCAGTACTTC | CASSSGTSKNIQYF
TRBJ2-3 | TRBV7-8 | . | many | TGTGCCAGCAGCTCCTCGACTGATATGGATACGCAGTATTTT | CASSSSTDMDTQYF
TRBJ2-3 | TRBV20-1 | TRBD1 | many | TGCAGTGCTAGAGGGGGACAGGGAAACACAGATACGCAGTATTTT | CSARGGQGNTDTQYF
TRBJ1-1 | TRBV29-1 | . | many | TGCAGCGTTCTGAGAGGGGGAGAAGCTTTCTTT | CSVLRGGEAFF
TRBJ2-5 | TRBV20-1 | . | . | TGCAGTGCTAGTGGGGGGAACCTCCGGGAGACCCAGTACTTC | CSASGGNLRETQYF
TRBJ2-1 | TRBV20-1 | . | many | TGCAGCCCCTCGGGGCTCTCCTACAATGAGCAGTTCTTC | CSPSGLSYNEQFF
TRBJ2-3 | TRBV28 | TRBD2 | many | TGTGCCAGCAGTAGACCTTGGGGGGGTATTAGAAGCACAGATACGCAGTATTTT | CASSRPWGGIRSTDTQYF
TRBJ2-1 | TRBV5-1 | . | many | TGCGCCAGCAGCCGGGACGGAAATGAGCAGTTCTTC | CASSRDGNEQFF
TRBJ2-1 | TRBV7-2 | . | many | TGTGCCAGCAGCTTAGGAAGTCAGGACTACTACAATGAGCAGTTCTTC | CASSLGSQDYYNEQFF
TRBJ2-5 | TRBV6-2/TRBV6-3 | . | . | TGTGCCAGCCTCCGGAGGGATCGGGAGACCCAGTACTTC | CASLRRDRETQYF
TRBJ2-7 | TRBV7-2 | . | many | TGTGCCAGCAGCAAAAGTACAGACTTGCACGAGCAGTACTTC | CASSKSTDLHEQYF
TRBJ2-5 | TRBV4-3 | TRBD2 | many | TGCGCCAGCAGCCAAGAGGCGGGGCTAGCGGGAGAGACCCAGTACTTC | CASSQEAGLAGETQYF
TRBJ2-6 | TRBV28 | . | . | TGTGCCAGTCATGGTTCTGGGGCCAACGGCCTGACTTTC | CASHGSGANGLTF
TRBJ2-7 | TRBV5-1 | TRBD1 | few | TGCGCCAGCAGCTGGGGGACAGGGGTCCACGAGCAGTACTTC | CASSWGTGVHEQYF
TRBJ2-1 | TRBV2 | TRBD2 | . | TGTGCCAGCGAGAGCGGGAATTCCCCTGGGGATGAGCAGTTCTTC | CASESGNSPGDEQFF
TRBJ2-2 | TRBV5-1 | . | few | TGCGCCAGCAGCTTGTTTCAGGGGCCCAAGAACACCGGGGAGCTGTTTTTT | CASSLFQGPKNTGELFF
TRBJ1-2 | TRBV27 | . | many | TGTGCCAGCACGGGAGCTAGGGCTAACTATGGCTACACCTTC | CASTGARANYGYTF
TRBJ1-1 | TRBV30 | . | few | TGTGCCTGGGGGGACCCGCCGAACACTGAAGCTTTCTTT | CAWGDPPNTEAFF
TRBJ2-7 | TRBV9 | . | many | TGTGCCAGCAGCCCCGCGGGGTCCTCCTACGAGCAGTACTTC | CASSPAGSSYEQYF
TRBJ1-3 | TRBV27 | TRBD1 | many | TGTGCCAGCAGTGGCAGGGGGCTGGCGGACACCATATATTTT | CASSGRGLADTIYF
TRBJ2-3 | TRBV10-1 | . | many | TGCGCCAGCAGAGAAGGGACCACAGATACGCAGTATTTT | CASREGTTDTQYF
TRBJ1-1 | TRBV7-2 | TRBD1 | many | TGTGCCAGCAGCCGACAGGGGAACGCAGAAGCTTTCTTT | CASSRQGNAEAFF
TRBJ1-2 | TRBV18 | TRBD1 | many | TGTGCCAGCTCACAGGGACAGAACTATGGCTACACCTTC | CASSQGQNYGYTF
TRBJ2-7 | TRBV20-1 | TRBD1 | many | TGCAGTGCTAGAGAGACAGGGTTCTACGAGCAGTACTTC | CSARETGFYEQYF
TRBJ2-3 | TRBV13 | . | many | TGTGCCAGCAGCTCGCGACTAGGAAGTACGCAGTATTTT | CASSSRLGSTQYF